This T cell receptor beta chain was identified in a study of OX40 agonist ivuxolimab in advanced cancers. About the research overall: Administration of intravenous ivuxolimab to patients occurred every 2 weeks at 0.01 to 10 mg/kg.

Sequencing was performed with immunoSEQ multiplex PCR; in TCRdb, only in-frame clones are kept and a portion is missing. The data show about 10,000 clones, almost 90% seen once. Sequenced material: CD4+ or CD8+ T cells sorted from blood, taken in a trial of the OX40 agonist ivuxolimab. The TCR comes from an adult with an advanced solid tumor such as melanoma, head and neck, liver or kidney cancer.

CDR3 DNA: TGCGCCAGCAAGCTTAGCGGGGGGCGGGAGGAGACCCAGTACTTC. Amino acids: CASKLSGGREETQYF. This chain joins TRBV5-1 and TRBJ2-5, with 10 nucleotides matching TRBD2. In germline, CDR1 is SGHRS, CDR2 YFSETQ. V lost 6 bases, J lost 5 bases, and 10 bases stayed unmatched. The CDR3 is 15 amino acids.